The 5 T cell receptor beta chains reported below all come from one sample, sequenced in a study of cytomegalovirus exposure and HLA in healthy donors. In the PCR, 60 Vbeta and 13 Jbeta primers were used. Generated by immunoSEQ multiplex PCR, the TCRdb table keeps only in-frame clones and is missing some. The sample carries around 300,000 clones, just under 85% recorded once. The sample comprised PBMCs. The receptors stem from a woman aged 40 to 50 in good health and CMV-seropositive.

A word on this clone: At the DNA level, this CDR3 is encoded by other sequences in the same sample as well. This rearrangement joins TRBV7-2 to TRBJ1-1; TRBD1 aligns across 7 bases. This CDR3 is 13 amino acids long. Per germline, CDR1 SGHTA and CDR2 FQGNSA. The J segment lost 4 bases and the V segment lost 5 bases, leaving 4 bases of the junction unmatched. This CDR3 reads CASSLGQVTEAFF. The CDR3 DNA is TGTGCCAGCAGCCTAGGACAGGTCACTGAAGCTTTCTTT.

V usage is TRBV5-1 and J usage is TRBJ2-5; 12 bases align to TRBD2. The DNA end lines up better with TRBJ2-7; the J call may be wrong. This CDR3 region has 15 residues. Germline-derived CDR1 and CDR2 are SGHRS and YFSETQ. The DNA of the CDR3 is TGCGCCAGCAGCGAACTAGCGGGAGGTACCTACGAGCAGTACTTC. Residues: CASSELAGGTYEQYF.

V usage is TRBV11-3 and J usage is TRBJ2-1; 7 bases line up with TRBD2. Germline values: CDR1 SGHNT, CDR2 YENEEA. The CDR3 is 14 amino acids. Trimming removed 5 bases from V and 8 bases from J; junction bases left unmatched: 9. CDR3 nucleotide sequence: TGTGCCAGCAGCGTGGGCGGGAGCAAAGATGAGCAGTTCTTC. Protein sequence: CASSVGGSKDEQFF.

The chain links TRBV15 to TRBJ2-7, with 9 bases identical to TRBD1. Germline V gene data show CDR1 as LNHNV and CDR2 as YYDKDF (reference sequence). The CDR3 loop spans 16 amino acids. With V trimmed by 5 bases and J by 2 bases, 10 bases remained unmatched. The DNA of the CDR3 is TGTGCCACCAGCGGACCTCTTGGACAGGGGACCTACGAGCAGTACTTC. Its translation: CATSGPLGQGTYEQYF.

The CDR3 loop is CSARGTSGSSDTQYF. CDR3 bases: TGCAGCGCGCGGGGGACTAGCGGGAGCTCAGATACGCAGTATTTT. V and J are TRBV29-1 and TRBJ2-3; 14 nucleotides match TRBD2. Unmatched junction bases numbered 7, after V lost 7 bases and J lost 4 bases. The V gene's germline CDR1 is SQVTM and CDR2 ANQGSEA. CDR3 length equals 15 residues.